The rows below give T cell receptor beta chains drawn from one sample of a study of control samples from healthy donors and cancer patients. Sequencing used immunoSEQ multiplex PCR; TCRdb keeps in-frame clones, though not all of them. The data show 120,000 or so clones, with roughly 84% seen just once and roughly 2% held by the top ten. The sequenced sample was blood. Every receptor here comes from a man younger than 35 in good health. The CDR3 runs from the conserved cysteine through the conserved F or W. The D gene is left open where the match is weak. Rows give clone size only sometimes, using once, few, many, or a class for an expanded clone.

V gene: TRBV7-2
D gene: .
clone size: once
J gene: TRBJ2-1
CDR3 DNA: TGTGCCAGCAGCTCATACTTTGACGGATACAATGAGCAGTTCTTC
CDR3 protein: CASSSYFDGYNEQFF

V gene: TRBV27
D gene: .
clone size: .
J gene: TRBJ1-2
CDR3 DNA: TGTGCCAGCAGTTACCGGGGGCAAAACTATGGCTACACCTTC
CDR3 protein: CASSYRGQNYGYTF

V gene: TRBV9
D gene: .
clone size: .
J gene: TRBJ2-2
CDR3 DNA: TGTGCCAGCACCCCACACCCAAGAGAGGCCGGGGAGCTGTTTTTT
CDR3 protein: CASTPHPREAGELFF

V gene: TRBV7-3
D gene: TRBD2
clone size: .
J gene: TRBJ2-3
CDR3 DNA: TGTGCCAGCAGCTCACGGGGGGTCACAGATACGCAGTATTTT
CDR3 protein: CASSSRGVTDTQYF

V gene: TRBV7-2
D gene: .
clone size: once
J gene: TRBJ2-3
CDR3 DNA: TGTGCCAGCAGCTTCACCCGGGGGAAAGATACGCAGTATTTT
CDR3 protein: CASSFTRGKDTQYF

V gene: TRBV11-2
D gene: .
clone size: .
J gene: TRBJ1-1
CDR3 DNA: TGTGCCAGCAGCTTAGTGGCTGGCACTGAAGCTTTCTTT
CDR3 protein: CASSLVAGTEAFF

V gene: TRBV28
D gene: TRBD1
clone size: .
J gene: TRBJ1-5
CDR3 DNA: TGTGCCAGCAGTCCCGACAGGGGCGACCAGCCCCAGCATTTT
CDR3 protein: CASSPDRGDQPQHF

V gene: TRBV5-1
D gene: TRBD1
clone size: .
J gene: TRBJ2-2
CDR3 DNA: TGCGCCAGCAGCTTTCTTGACAGGGGTTCGAACACCGGGGAGCTGTTTTTT
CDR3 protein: CASSFLDRGSNTGELFF

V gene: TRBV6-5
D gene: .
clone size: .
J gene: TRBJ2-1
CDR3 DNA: TGTGCCAGCATAGGATCCAAACTTAACGGGAATGAGCAGTTCTTC
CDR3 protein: CASIGSKLNGNEQFF

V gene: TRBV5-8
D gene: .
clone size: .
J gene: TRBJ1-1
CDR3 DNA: TGTGCCAGCAGCTTTGTGAACACTGAAGCTTTCTTT
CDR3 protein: CASSFVNTEAFF

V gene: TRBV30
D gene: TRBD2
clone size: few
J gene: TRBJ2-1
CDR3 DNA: TGTGCCTGGAGTCCAGGACTAGCGGGCCAGGTCTTC
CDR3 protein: CAWSPGLAGQVF

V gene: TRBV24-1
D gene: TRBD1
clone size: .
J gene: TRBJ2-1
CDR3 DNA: TGTGCCACCAGTGAACTCGGGACAGGCATCTTTAACAATGAGCAGTTCTTC
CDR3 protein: CATSELGTGIFNNEQFF

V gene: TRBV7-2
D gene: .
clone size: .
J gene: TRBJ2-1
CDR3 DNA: TGTGCCAGCATTCCCGTTGGGGTCGATGTGAGCAATGAGCAGTTCTTC
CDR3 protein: CASIPVGVDVSNEQFF

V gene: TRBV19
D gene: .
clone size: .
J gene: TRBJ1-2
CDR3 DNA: TGTGCCAGTAGTATAGATCGAGGAGGGCAGAGTGGCTACACCTTC
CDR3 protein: CASSIDRGGQSGYTF

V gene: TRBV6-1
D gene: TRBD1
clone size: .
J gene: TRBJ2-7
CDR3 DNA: TGTGCCAGCAGTGAACAGGGGGCGGACCAGTACTTC
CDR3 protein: CASSEQGADQYF

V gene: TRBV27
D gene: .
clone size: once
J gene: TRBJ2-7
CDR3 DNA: TGTGCCAGCAGTCTTACCCGGGTAGGCACCGTCTACGAGCAGTACTTC
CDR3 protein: CASSLTRVGTVYEQYF

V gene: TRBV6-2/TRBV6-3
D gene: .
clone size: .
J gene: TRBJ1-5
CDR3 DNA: TGTGCCAGCAGTTCCAATTGGGAGCCCCAGCATTTT
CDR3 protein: CASSSNWEPQHF

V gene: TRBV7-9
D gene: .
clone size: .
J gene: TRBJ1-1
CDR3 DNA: TGTGCCAGCACCTTTCTGCGAGATAGGAGGACTGAAGCTTTCTTT
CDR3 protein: CASTFLRDRRTEAFF

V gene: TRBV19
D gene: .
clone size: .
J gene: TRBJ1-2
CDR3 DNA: TGTGCCAGTAGTATGAGGACACACTATGGCTACACCTTC
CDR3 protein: CASSMRTHYGYTF

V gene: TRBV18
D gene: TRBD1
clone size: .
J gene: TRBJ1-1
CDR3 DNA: TGTGCCAGCTCCGAAACCGGGACAGGCACCGACACTGAAGCTTTCTTT
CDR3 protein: CASSETGTGTDTEAFF

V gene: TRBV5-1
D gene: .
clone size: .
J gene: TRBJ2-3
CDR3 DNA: TGCGCCAGCAGCTTGGGTCCAGCAAGCACAGATACGCAGTATTTT
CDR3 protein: CASSLGPASTDTQYF

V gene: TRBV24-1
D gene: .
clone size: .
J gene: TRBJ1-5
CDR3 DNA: TGTGCCACCAGTGATAACCCGACAGCTGCAAGCAATCAGTCCCAGCATTTT
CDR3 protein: CATSDNPTAASNQSQHF

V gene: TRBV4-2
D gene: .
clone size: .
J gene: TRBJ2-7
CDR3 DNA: TGTGCCAGCAGCCAAGATTTTGAGCTTCCCGAGCAGTACTTC
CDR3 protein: CASSQDFELPEQYF

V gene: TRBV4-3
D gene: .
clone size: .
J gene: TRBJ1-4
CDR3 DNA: TGCGCCAGCAGCCAAGAAGCTCCAAAACTGTTTTTT
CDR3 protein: CASSQEAPKLFF

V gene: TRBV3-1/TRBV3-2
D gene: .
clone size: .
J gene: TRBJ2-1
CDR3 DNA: TGTGCCAGCAAACCCCTTTTGGCCCTACTTACCTACAATGAGCAGTTCTTC
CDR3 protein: CASKPLLALLTYNEQFF

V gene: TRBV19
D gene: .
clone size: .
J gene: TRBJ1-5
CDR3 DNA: TGTGCCAGTAGTATAGAAGGAACTTATCAGCCCCAGCATTTT
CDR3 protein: CASSIEGTYQPQHF

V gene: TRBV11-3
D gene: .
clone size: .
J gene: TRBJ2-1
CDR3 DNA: TGTGCCAGCAGCTTAGATTCGATTACCAATGAGCAGTTCTTC
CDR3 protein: CASSLDSITNEQFF

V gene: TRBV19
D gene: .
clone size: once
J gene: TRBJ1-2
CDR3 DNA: TGTGCCAGTAGTATAGTTAAGGAGGGCATTCGCTACACCTTC
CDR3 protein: CASSIVKEGIRYTF

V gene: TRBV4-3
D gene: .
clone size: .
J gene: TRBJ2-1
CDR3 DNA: TGCGCCAGCAGCCAAGACTCCCGAGAAGTTGACAATGAGCAGTTCTTC
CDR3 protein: CASSQDSREVDNEQFF

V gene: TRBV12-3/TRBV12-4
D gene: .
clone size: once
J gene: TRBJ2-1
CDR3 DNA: TGTGCCAGCAGTTTAGACAGGGAGCAGTTCTTC
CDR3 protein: CASSLDREQFF

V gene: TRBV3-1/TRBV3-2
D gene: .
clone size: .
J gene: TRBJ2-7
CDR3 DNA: TGTGCCAGCAGCCATGTTGTCTACGAGCAGTACTTC
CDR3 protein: CASSHVVYEQYF

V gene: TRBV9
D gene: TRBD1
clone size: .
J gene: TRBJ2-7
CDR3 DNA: TGTGCCAGCAGCGTAGAGGCACAGGGGGGCTACGAGCAGTACTTC
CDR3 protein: CASSVEAQGGYEQYF

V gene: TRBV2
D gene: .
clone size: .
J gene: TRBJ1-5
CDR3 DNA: TGTGCCAGCAGTGATACTTCAGGGATTCAGCCCCAGCATTTT
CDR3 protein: CASSDTSGIQPQHF

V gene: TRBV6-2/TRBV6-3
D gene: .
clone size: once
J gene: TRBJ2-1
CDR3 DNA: TGTGCCAGCAGTCAGGGCAATGAGCAGTTCTTC
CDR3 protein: CASSQGNEQFF

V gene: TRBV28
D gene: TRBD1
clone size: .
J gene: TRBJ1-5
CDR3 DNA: TGTGCCAGTACATATAGGGACAGGGGAGATCAGCCCCAGCATTTT
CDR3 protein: CASTYRDRGDQPQHF